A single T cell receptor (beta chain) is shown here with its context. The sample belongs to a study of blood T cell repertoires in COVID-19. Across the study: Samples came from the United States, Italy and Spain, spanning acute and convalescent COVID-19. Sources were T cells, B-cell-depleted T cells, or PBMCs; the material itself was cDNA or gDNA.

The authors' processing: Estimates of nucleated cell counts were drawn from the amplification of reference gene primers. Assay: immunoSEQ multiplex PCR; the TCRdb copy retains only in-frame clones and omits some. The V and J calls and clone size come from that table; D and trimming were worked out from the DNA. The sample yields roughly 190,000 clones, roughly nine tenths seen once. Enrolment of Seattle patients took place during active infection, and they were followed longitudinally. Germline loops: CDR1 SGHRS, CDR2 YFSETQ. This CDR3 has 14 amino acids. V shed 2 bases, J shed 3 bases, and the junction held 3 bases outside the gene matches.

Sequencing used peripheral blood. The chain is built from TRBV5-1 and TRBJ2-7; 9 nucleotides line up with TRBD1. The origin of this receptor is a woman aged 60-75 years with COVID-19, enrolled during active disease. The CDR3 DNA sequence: TGCGCCAGCAGCTTACAGGGGGCTTTCTACGAGCAGTACTTC. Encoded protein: CASSLQGAFYEQYF.